This TCR beta chain was recorded in a study of OX40 agonist ivuxolimab in advanced cancers. TCRdb's copy holds only in-frame clones and misses some; the assay was immunoSEQ multiplex PCR. The repertoire holds some 72,000 clones, with 80% to 95% as singletons. A word on this clone: Its antigen is currently unknown.

V was trimmed by 4 bases and J by 5 bases, leaving 19 bases between them. The V gene's germline CDR1 is SGHDT and CDR2 YYEEEE. The CDR3 contains 15 residues. No patient had autoimmune disease or received systemic immunosuppression. Study-level findings and limits: Some patients who did not respond also had low normalized T-cell clonal expansion.

The chain employs TRBV5-6 and TRBJ2-7, with D possibly matching TRBD1 (5 bases). This clonotype originated in an adult with an advanced solid tumor such as melanoma, head and neck, liver or kidney cancer. The specimen comprised CD4+ or CD8+ T cells sorted from blood, sampled in a trial of the OX40 agonist ivuxolimab. This chain's CDR3 is CASSLNPQGTNEQYF. The CDR3 DNA sequence: TGTGCCAGCAGCCTGAACCCGCAGGGTACTAACGAGCAGTACTTC.